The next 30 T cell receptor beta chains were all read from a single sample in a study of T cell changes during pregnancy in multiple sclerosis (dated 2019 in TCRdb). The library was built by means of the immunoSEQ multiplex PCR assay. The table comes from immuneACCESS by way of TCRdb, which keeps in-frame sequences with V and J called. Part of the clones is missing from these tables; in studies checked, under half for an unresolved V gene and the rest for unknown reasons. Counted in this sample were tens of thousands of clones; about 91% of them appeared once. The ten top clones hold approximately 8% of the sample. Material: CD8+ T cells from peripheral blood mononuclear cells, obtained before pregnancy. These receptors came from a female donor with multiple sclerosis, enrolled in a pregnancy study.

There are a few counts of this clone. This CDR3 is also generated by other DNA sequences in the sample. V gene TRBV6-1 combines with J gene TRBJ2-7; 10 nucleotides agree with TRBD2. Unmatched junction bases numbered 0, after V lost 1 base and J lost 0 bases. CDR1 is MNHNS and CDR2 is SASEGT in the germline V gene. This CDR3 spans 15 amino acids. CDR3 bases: TGTGCCAGCAGTGAAGGGACTAGCGGCTCCTACGAGCAGTACTTC. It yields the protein CASSEGTSGSYEQYF.

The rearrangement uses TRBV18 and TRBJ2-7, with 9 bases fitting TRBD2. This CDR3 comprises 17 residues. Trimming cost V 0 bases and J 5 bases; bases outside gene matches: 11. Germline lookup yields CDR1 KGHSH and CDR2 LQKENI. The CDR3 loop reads CASSPPGAGGGVDEQYF. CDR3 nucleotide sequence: TGTGCCAGCTCACCACCGGGAGCAGGCGGGGGGGTCGACGAGCAGTACTTC.

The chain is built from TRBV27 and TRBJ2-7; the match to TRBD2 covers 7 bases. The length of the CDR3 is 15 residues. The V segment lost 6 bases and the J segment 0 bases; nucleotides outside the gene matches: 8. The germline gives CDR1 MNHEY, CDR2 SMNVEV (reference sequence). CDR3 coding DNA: TGTGCCAGCAGCTTAGCGGGTGAGAGCTCCTACGAGCAGTACTTC. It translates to CASSLAGESSYEQYF.

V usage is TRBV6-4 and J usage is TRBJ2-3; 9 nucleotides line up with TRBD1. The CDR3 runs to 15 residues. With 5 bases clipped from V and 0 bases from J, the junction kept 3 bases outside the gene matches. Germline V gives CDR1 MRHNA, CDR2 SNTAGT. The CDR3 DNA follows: TGTGCCAGCAGTAAAGACAGGGGGAGCACAGATACGCAGTATTTT. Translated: CASSKDRGSTDTQYF.

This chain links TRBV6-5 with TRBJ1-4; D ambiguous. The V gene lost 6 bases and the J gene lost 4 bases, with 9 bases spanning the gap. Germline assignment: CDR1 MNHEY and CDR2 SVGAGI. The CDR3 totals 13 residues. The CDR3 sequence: CASRGVLNEKLFF. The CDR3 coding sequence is TGTGCCAGCAGGGGCGTACTTAATGAAAAACTGTTTTTT.

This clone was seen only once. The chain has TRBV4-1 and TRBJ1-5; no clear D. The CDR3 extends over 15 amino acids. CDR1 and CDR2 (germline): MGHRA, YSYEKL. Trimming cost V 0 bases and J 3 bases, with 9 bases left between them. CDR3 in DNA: TGCGCCAGCAGCCAAGATAAGCGGGACAATCAGCCCCAGCATTTT. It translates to CASSQDKRDNQPQHF.

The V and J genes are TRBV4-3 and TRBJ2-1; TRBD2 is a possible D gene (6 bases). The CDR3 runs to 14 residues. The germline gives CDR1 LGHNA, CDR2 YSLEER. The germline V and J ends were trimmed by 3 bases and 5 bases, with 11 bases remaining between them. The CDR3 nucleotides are TGCGCCAGCAGCCACCTCCTAGCGAACAATGAGCAGTTCTTC. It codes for CASSHLLANNEQFF.

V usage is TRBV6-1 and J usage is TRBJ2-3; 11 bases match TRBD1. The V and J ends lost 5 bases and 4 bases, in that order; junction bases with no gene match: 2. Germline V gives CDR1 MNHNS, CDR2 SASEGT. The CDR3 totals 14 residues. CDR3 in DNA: TGTGCCAGCAGTCAGGGACAGGGGGCAGATACGCAGTATTTT. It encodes CASSQGQGADTQYF.

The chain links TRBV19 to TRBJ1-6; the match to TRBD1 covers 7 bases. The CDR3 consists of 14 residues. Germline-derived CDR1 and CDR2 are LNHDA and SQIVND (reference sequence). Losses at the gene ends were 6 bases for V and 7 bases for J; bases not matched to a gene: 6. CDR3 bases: TGTGCCAGTAGAAGGGGACAGCCGAATTCACCCCTCCACTTT. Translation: CASRRGQPNSPLHF.

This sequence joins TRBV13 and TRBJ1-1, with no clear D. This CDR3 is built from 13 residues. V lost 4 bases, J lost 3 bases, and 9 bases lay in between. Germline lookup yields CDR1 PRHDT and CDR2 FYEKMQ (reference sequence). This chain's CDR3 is CASSSTLDTEAFF. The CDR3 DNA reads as TGTGCCAGCAGCTCGACTTTGGACACTGAAGCTTTCTTT.

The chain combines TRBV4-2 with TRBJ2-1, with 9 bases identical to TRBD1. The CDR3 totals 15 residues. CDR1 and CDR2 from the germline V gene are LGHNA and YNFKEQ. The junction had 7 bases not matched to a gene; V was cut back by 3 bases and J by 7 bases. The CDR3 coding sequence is TGTGCCAGCAGCCAGGATGTGACAGGGGGGAATGAGCAGTTCTTC. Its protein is CASSQDVTGGNEQFF.

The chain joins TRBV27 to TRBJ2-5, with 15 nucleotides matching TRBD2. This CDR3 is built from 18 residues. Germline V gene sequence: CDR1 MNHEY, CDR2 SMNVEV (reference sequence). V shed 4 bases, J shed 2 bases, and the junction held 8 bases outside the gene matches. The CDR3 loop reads CASSSGLAGGPGQETQYF. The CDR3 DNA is TGTGCCAGCAGTTCTGGACTAGCGGGAGGGCCTGGGCAAGAGACCCAGTACTTC.

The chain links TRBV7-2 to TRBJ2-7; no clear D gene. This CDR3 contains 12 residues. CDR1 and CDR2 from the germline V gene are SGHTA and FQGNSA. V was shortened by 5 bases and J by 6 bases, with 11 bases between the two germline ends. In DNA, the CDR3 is TGTGCCAGCAGCCACTTAGCCGCCGAGCAGTACTTC. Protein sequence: CASSHLAAEQYF.

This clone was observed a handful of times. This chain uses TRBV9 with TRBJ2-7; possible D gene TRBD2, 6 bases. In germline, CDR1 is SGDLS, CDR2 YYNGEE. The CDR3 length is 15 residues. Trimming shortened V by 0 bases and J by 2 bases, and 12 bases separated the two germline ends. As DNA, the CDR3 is TGTGCCAGCAGCGTAGGGGATAGCGGAGCCTACGAGCAGTACTTC. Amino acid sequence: CASSVGDSGAYEQYF.

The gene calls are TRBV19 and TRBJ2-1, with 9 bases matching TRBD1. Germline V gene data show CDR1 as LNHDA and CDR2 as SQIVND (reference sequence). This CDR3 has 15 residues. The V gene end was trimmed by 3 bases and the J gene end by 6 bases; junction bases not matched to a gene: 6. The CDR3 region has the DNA TGTGCCAGTAGTATCCCGGGACAGGGTTTCAATGAGCAGTTCTTC. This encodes CASSIPGQGFNEQFF.

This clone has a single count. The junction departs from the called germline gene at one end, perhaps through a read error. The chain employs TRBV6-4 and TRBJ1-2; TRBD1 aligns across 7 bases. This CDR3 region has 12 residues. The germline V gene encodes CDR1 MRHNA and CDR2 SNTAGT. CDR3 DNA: TGTGCCAGCAGTGACGCGGGACAGCTCAACCCCTTC. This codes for CASSDAGQLNPF.

The CDR3 DNA follows: TGCGCCAGCAGCTTGGTTCCCGGACAGTACCTCTACGAGCAGTACTTC. As protein: CASSLVPGQYLYEQYF. V is TRBV5-1 and J is TRBJ2-7; D perhaps matches TRBD1 (6 bases). V lost 0 bases to trimming and J lost 3 bases, with 16 bases between them. Per germline, CDR1 SGHRS and CDR2 YFSETQ. CDR3 length equals 16 residues.

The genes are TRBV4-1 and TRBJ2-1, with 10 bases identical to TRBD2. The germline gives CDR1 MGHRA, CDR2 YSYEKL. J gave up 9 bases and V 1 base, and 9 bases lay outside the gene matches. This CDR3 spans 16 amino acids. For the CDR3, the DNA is TGCGCCAGCAGCCAAGGAGCGGGAGGGCCAGGGTTTGAGCAGTTCTTC. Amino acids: CASSQGAGGPGFEQFF.

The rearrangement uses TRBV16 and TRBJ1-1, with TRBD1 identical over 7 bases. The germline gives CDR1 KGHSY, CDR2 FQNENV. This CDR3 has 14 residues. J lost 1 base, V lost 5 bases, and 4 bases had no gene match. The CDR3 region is CASSTGVTNTEAFF. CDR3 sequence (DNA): TGTGCCAGCAGCACAGGGGTTACGAACACTGAAGCTTTCTTT.

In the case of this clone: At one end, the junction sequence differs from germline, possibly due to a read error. The CDR3 is CASSLGVGLAHNEQFF. The DNA of the CDR3 is TGTGCCAGCAGTTTAGGGGTGGGACTAGCTCACAATGAGCAGTTCTTC. The chain uses TRBV7-9 and TRBJ2-1, with 9 bases that match TRBD2. This CDR3 is built from 16 residues. Germline lookup yields CDR1 SEHNR and CDR2 FQNEAQ (reference sequence). The full variable domain, in which reference TRBV7-9 and TRBJ2-1 provide the parts outside the CDR3, is DTGVSQNPRHKITKRGQNVTFRCDPISEHNRLYWYRQTLGQGPEFLTYFQNEAQLEKSRLLSDRFSAERPKGSFSTLEIQRTEQGDSAMYLCASSLGVGLAHNEQFFGPGTRLTVL.

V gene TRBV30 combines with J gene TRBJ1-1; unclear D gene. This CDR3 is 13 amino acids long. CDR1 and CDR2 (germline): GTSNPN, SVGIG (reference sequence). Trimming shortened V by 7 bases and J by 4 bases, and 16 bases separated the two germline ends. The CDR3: CALEIMVGTEAFF. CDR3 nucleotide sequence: TGTGCCTTGGAGATAATGGTGGGCACTGAAGCTTTCTTT.

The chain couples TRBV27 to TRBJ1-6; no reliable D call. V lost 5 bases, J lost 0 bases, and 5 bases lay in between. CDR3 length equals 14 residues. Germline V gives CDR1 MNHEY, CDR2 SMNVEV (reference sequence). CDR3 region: CASSRSSYNSPLHF. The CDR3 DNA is TGTGCCAGCAGTAGGAGCTCCTATAATTCACCCCTCCACTTT.

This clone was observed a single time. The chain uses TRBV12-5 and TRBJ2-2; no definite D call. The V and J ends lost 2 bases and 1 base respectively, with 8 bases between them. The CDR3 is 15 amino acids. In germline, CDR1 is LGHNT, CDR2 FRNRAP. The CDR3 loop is CASGLSDLNTGELFF. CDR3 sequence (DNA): TGTGCTAGTGGTTTGTCAGACTTGAACACCGGGGAGCTGTTTTTT.

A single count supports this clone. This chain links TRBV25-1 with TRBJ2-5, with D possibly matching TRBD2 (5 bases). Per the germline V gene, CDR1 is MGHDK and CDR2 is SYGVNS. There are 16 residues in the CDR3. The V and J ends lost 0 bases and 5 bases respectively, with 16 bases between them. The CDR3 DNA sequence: TGTGCCAGCAGTGAATATCAGCTAGCAGGCGGGGAGACCCAGTACTTC. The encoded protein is CASSEYQLAGGETQYF.

In DNA form, the CDR3 reads TGTGCCAGTACTTCGACGGTAACCCCCGAGGGAAACATTCAGTACTTC. It translates to CASTSTVTPEGNIQYF. This chain connects TRBV19 to TRBJ2-4, with a tentative D call TRBD2 (5 bases). Deletions cut 7 bases from V and 6 bases from J, with 22 bases between. The CDR3 runs to 16 residues. The germline V gene encodes CDR1 LNHDA and CDR2 SQIVND (reference sequence).

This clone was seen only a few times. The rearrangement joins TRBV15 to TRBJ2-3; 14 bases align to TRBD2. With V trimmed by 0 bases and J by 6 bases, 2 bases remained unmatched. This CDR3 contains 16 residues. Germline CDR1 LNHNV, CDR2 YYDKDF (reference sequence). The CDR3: CATSREGTSGSDTQYF. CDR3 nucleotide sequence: TGTGCCACCAGCAGAGAGGGGACTAGCGGGAGTGATACGCAGTATTTT.

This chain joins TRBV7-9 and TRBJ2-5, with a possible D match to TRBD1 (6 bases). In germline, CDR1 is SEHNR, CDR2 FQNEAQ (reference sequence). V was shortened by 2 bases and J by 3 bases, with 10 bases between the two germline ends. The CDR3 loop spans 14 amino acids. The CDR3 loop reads CASSLSGAKETQYF. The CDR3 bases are TGTGCCAGCAGCTTATCAGGGGCGAAAGAGACCCAGTACTTC.

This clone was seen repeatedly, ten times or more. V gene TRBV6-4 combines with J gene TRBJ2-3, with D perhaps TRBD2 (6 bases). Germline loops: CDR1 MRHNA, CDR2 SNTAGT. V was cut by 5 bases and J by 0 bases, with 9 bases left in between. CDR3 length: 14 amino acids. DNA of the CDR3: TGTGCCAGCAGTTCTAGCGACAGCACAGATACGCAGTATTTT. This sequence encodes CASSSSDSTDTQYF.

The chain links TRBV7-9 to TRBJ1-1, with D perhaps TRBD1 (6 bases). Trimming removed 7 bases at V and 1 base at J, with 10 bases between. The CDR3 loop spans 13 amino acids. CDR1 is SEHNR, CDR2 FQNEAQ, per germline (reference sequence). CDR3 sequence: CASKGGQNTEAFF. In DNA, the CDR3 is TGTGCCAGCAAGGGGGGGCAGAACACTGAAGCTTTCTTT.

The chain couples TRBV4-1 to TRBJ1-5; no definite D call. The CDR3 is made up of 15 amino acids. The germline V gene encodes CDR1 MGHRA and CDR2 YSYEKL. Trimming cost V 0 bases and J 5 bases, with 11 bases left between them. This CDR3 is CASSQDGRRDQPQHF. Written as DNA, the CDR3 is TGCGCCAGCAGCCAAGACGGCAGGAGGGATCAGCCCCAGCATTTT.